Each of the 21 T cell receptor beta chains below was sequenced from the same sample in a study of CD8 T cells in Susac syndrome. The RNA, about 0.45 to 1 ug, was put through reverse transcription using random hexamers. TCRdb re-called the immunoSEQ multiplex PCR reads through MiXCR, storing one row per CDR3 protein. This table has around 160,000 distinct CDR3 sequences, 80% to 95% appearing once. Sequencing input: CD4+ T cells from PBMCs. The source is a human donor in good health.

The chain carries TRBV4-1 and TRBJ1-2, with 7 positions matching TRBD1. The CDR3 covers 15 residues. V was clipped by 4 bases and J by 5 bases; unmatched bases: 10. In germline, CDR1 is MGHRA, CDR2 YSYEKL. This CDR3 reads CASSLRQGSQYGYTF. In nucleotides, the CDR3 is TGCGCCAGCAGCCTCCGACAGGGAAGTCAATATGGCTACACCTTC.

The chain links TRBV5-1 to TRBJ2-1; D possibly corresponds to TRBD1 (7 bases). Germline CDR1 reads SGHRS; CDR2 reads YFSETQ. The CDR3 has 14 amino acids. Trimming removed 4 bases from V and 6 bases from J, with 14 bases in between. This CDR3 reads CASSVWRDSNEQFF. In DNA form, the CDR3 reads TGCGCCAGCAGCGTATGGAGGGACAGCAATGAGCAGTTCTTC. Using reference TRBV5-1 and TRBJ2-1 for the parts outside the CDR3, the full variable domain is KAGVTQTPRYLIKTRGQQVTLSCSPISGHRSVSWYQQTPGQGLQFLFEYFSETQRNKGNFPGRFSGRQFSNSRSEMNVSTLELGDSALYLCASSVWRDSNEQFFGPGTRLTVL.

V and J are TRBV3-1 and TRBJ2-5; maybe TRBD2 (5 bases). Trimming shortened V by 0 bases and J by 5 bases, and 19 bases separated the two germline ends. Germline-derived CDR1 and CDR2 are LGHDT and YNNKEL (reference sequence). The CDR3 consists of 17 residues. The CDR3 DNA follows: TGTGCCAGCAGCCAAGATGCGTGGGGAACGCGGAGGGAGACCCAGTACTTC. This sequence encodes CASSQDAWGTRRETQYF.

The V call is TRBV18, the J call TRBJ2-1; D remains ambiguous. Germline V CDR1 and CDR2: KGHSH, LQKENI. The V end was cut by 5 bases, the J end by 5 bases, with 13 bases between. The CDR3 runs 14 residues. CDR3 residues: CASSKQELNNEQFF. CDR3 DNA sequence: TGTGCCAGCTCAAAGCAGGAACTGAACAATGAGCAGTTCTTC.

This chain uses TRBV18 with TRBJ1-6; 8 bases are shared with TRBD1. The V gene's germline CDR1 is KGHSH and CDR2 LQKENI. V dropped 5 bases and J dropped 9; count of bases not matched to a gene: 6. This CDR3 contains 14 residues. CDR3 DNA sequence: TGTGCCAGCTCAACGGGGACAGGCGTTTCACCCCTCCACTTT. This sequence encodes CASSTGTGVSPLHF.

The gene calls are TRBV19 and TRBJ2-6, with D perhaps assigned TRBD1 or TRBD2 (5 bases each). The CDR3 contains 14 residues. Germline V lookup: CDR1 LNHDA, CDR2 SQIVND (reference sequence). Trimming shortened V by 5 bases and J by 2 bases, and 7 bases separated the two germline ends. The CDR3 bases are TGTGCCAGTAGTCTGGGGGCTGGGGCCAACGTCCTGACTTTC. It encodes CASSLGAGANVLTF.

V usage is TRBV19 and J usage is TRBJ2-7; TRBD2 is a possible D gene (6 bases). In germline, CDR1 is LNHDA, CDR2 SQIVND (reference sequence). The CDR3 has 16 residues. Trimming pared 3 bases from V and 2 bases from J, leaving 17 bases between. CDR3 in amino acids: CASSILAGTPPYEQYF. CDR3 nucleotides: TGTGCCAGTAGTATCTTAGCCGGGACTCCACCCTACGAGCAGTACTTC.

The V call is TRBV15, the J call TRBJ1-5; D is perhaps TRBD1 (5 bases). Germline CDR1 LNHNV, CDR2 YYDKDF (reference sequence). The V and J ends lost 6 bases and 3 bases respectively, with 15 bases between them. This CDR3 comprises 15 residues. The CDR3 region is CATRGTHRNNQPQHF. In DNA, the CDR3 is TGTGCCACCAGAGGGACTCATAGAAACAATCAGCCCCAGCATTTT.

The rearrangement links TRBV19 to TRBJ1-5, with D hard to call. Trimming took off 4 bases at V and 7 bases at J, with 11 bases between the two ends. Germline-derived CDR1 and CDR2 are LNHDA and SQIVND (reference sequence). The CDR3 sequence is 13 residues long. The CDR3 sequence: CASSTRDDQPQHF. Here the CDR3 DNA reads TGTGCCAGTAGTACGAGGGATGACCAGCCCCAGCATTTT.

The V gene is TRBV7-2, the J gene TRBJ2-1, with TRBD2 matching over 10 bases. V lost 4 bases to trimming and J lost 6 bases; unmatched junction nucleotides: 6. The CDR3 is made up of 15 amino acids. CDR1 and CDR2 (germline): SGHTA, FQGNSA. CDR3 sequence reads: CASSYVAGGTNEQFF. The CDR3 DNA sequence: TGTGCCAGCAGCTACGTAGCGGGGGGTACCAATGAGCAGTTCTTC.

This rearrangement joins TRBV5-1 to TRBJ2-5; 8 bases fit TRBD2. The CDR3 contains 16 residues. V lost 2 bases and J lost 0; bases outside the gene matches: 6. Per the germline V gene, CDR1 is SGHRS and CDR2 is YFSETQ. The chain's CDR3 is CASSFRGGLNQETQYF. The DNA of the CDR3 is TGCGCCAGCAGCTTCCGGGGGGGCCTCAACCAAGAGACCCAGTACTTC.

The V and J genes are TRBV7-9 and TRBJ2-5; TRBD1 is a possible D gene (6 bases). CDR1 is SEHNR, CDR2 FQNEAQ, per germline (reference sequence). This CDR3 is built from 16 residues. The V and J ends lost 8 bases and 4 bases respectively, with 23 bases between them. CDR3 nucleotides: TGTGCCAGCTCTCCAGGGGCCACTTCTTTTGGAGAGACCCAGTACTTC. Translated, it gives CASSPGATSFGETQYF.

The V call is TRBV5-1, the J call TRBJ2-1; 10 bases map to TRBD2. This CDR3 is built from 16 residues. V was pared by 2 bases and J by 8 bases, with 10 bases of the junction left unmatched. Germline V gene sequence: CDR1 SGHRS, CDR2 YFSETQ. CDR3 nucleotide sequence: TGCGCCAGCAGCTTACAGCGGGGGGGCCTGGTAGATGAGCAGTTCTTC. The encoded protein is CASSLQRGGLVDEQFF.

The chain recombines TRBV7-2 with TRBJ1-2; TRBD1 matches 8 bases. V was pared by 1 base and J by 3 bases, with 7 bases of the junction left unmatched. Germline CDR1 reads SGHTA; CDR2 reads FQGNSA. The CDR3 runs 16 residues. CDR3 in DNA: TGTGCCAGCAGCTTAGTCACAGGGGGTTTTGACTATGGCTACACCTTC. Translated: CASSLVTGGFDYGYTF.

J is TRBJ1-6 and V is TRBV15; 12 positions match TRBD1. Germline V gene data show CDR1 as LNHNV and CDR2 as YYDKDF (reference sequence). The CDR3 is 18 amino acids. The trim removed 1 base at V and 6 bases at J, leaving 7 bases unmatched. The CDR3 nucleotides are TGTGCCACCAGCAGAGGGGACAGGGGGCGCTTGGGTAATTCACCCCTCCACTTT. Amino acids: CATSRGDRGRLGNSPLHF.

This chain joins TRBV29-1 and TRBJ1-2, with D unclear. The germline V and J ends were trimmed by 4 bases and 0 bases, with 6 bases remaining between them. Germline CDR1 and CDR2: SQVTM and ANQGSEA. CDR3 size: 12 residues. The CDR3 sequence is CSVVRTNYGYTF. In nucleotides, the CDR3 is TGCAGCGTTGTTCGGACTAACTATGGCTACACCTTC.

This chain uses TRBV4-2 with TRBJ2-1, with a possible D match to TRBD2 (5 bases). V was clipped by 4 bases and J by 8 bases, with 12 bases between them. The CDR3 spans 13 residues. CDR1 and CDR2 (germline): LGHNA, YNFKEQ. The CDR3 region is CASSRLGGDEQFF. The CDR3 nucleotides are TGTGCCAGCAGCCGCCTCGGAGGCGATGAGCAGTTCTTC.

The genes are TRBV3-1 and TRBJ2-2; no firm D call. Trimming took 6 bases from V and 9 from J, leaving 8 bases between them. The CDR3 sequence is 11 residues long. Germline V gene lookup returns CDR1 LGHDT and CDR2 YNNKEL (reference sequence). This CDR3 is CASSSYRELFF. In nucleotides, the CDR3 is TGTGCCAGCAGTTCATACAGGGAGCTGTTTTTT.

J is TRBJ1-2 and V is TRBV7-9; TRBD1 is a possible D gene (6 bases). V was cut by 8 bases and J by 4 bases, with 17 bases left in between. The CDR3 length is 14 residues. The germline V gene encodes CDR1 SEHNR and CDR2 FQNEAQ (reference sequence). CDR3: CASSNPLDSYGYTF. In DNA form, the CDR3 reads TGTGCCAGCTCTAATCCTCTGGACAGCTATGGCTACACCTTC.

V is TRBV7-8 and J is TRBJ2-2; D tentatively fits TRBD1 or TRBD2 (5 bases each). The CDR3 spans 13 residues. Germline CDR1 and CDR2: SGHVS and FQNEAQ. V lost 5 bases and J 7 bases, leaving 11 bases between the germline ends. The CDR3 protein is CASSPGGGGELFF. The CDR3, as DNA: TGTGCCAGCAGCCCTGGGGGTGGCGGGGAGCTGTTTTTT.

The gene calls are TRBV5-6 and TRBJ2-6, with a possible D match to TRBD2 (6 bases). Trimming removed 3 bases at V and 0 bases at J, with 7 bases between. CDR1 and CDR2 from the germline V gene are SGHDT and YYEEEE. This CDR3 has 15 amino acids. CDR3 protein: CASSSGVSGANVLTF. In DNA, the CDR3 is TGTGCCAGCAGCTCGGGGGTCTCTGGGGCCAACGTCCTGACTTTC.